Here is one T cell receptor beta chain with its context. V gave up 7 bases and J gave up 6 bases; unmatched junction bases: 12. Germline loops: CDR1 MDHEN, CDR2 SYDVKM. The CDR3 consists of 16 residues. TCRdb re-analysed the 5' RACE reads in MiXCR, keeping a single row per CDR3 protein. The top ten clones hold roughly 6.2% of a sample with some 83,000 distinct CDR3 sequences, approximately 21% of them seen once. This entry belongs to a study of spatial heterogeneity in lung cancer. Noted time point: sample taken at primary tumor resection. In each case, whole RNA from tumor, nontumor lung or frozen PBMC was sequenced unsorted. Patients with untreated early-stage non-small cell lung cancer, numbering 55 to 75, were the donors.

The genes are TRBV28 and TRBJ2-1; 10 bases map to TRBD1. The TCR originated in a male donor with early-stage non-small cell lung cancer. Material: PBMCs, obtained at surgery. CDR3 nucleotide sequence: TGTGCCAGCACCCCCTTGGGGACAGGGGAAAGCAATGAGCAGTTCTTC. Translating gives CASTPLGTGESNEQFF.